This T cell receptor (beta chain) derives from a study of cytotoxic CD8 clonotypes in ibrutinib-treated CLL (dated by TCRdb to the early 2020s). Regarding the complete study: The cohort was composed of some ten relapsed/refractory and roughly 16 treatment-naive patients; IGHV unmutated status was identified in 17 patients. Responses were partial in around 25 patients and complete in 2; after median around 72 months follow-up, around 15 stayed in remission and approximately 12 progressed. Response samples were taken after a median of 12 months on treatment, ranging from roughly 6 to 36 months. An average of 255,043 productive templates and some 100,000 productive rearrangements was obtained per sample. Longitudinal samples were obtainable from about 30% of the 86 participants in the trial. Cryopreserved peripheral blood mononuclear cells were collected before treatment, at response, and at either disease progression or sustained remission. Patients were still on ibrutinib when every remission and progressive disease sample was collected. Findings and caveats that apply to the study as a whole: At ibrutinib response clonality went up, during sustained remission it held steady, and at progression it dropped back toward baseline. Baseline clonality was found to be higher than that of age-matched healthy donors and was strongly correlated with circulating CD8+ T-cell counts. Sampling times were not matched between sustained-remission and progressing patients, and lymph node repertoires were not studied. Public clonotypes were rare and either shrank or stayed stable during treatment, and the rise in clonality at ibrutinib response reflected expansion of private clonotypes.

On a MiSeq, deep resolution sequencing aimed for a depth between 1 in 1 million and 1 in 200,000 T cells, with each clonotype covered 10x on average. TCR beta libraries were generated with the immunoSEQ hsTCRB Kit. The source study handled its data this way. The data were analyzed with ImmunoSEQ Analyzer and ImmunoSEQ Data Assistant, and V, D and J gene assignments followed IMGT definitions. Clonality was computed as one minus normalized Shannon entropy of productive rearrangement frequencies, ranging from 0 to 1. Only overrepresented clonotypes making up at least 0.05% of the repertoire of each patient were included in the public clonotype analysis. Thirteen age-matched healthy donor repertoires from immuneACCESS were used as controls for clonality. TCRdb re-hosts the immuneACCESS table, in-frame sequences only. Its copies lack some clones; in the studies checked, an unresolved V gene accounts for under half of them, and the cause for the rest is not known. V and J calls and clone size come straight from that table; D and trimming were deduced from the DNA. Counted in this sample were hundreds of thousands of clones; 70% of them appeared once. The ten largest clones take up about 16% of the sample.

The CDR3, cysteine through phenylalanine, is 16 amino acids long. The read is trimmed to its CDR3 DNA, 48 bases read in frame from base 1. V is pared back by 5 bases and J by 0 bases, with 17 bases lying between the germline termini. CDR1 and CDR2 (SEHNR, FQNEAQ) derive from the germline V gene (reference sequence). This specimen's time point label, per the study, means: roughly 23 months on ibrutinib. For TCR beta library preparation, approximately 2 micrograms of genomic DNA were extracted from the cryopreserved PBMCs. Longitudinal blood samples from CLL patients on ibrutinib monotherapy were analyzed using high-throughput TCR beta sequencing. The patients took part in an open-label, single-center phase 2 trial of ibrutinib monotherapy. Concerning this clone: No antigen is known for it. No clone much larger than this one lies a single base away; base qualities are absent.

This receptor was identified in a human donor with chronic lymphocytic leukemia. Sequencing was performed on PBMCs, taken after 24 months of ibrutinib treatment. The chain uses TRBV7-9 and TRBJ2-7; the D region possibly corresponds to TRBD2 (6 bases align). CDR3 protein: CASSIDTGRPSYEQYF. The base sequence is TGTGCCAGCAGCATCGACACCGGGAGACCCTCCTACGAGCAGTACTTC.